Listed below are T cell receptor beta chains from one sample, sequenced in a study of PD-1 blockade in classical Hodgkin lymphoma. Clones were read by immunoSEQ multiplex PCR, and TCRdb kept only the in-frame ones, dropping some. This table has 25,000 to 35,000 clones, 94% appearing once. Specimen: peripheral blood mononuclear cells (PBMCs). The source of these receptors is a human donor with classical Hodgkin lymphoma. Each CDR3 is given with its conserved first and last residue. The D gene is left open where the match is weak. Some rows have no size entry. The others give once, few or many, or a class for an expanded clone.

D	V	J	size	CDR3	DNA
-	TRBV15	TRBJ1-5	-	CATSRDASWGQPQHF	TGTGCCACCAGCAGAGATGCGAGTTGGGGTCAGCCCCAGCATTTT
-	TRBV9	TRBJ1-1	-	CASSGGGTEAFF	TGTGCCAGCAGCGGTGGGGGCACTGAAGCTTTCTTT
TRBD1	TRBV19	TRBJ1-2	-	CASQIPGQGYGDGYTF	TGTGCCAGCCAAATACCGGGACAGGGGTATGGGGATGGCTACACCTTC
TRBD1	TRBV7-2	TRBJ2-7	-	CASSLIPGQIIEQYF	TGTGCCAGCAGCTTGATTCCGGGACAGATTATCGAGCAGTACTTC
-	TRBV27	TRBJ2-1	once	CASSTLGPGNEQFF	TGTGCCAGCAGCACTCTGGGTCCGGGCAATGAGCAGTTCTTC
-	TRBV18	TRBJ2-7	-	CASSPPAGGIYEQYF	TGTGCCAGCTCACCACCGGCAGGGGGGATCTACGAGCAGTACTTC
-	TRBV6-1	TRBJ2-1	-	CASSVGEGTHNEQFF	TGTGCCAGCAGTGTCGGGGAAGGGACGCACAATGAGCAGTTCTTC
-	TRBV18	TRBJ1-4	-	CASSPFGRGAGEKLFF	TGTGCCAGCTCACCATTCGGCAGGGGCGCGGGAGAAAAACTGTTTTTT
-	TRBV12-5	TRBJ1-6	-	CASGIGPSKGSPLHF	TGTGCTAGTGGGATTGGACCTAGTAAGGGTTCACCCCTCCACTTT
-	TRBV5-8	TRBJ2-5	-	CASSLASAGEETQYF	TGTGCCAGCAGCTTGGCGAGCGCAGGGGAAGAGACCCAGTACTTC
TRBD1	TRBV5-1	TRBJ1-2	-	CASSPGTAINYGYTF	TGCGCCAGCAGCCCCGGGACAGCCATTAACTATGGCTACACCTTC
-	TRBV6-5	TRBJ2-5	-	CASSYSSGKETQYF	TGTGCCAGCAGTTACTCGTCTGGAAAGGAGACCCAGTACTTC
TRBD1	TRBV2	TRBJ1-5	-	CASSELADRVLGQPQHF	TGTGCCAGCAGTGAACTCGCGGACAGGGTTTTAGGTCAGCCCCAGCATTTT
-	TRBV5-1	TRBJ2-1	-	CASSLGGNEQFF	TGCGCCAGCAGCTTGGGTGGGAATGAGCAGTTCTTC
TRBD2	TRBV30	TRBJ2-1	once	CAWSITSGSNEQFF	TGTGCCTGGAGCATAACTAGCGGGAGCAATGAGCAGTTCTTC
-	TRBV7-2	TRBJ2-5	once	CASSPQKGLGETQYF	TGTGCCAGCAGCCCCCAAAAAGGCCTGGGGGAGACCCAGTACTTC
-	TRBV5-1	TRBJ1-2	-	CASSLGRDIYGYTF	TGCGCCAGCAGCTTGGGCAGAGATATATATGGCTACACCTTC
TRBD2	TRBV5-1	TRBJ2-2	-	CASSSSSSGYTGELFF	TGCGCCAGCAGCTCCAGTTCTAGCGGCTACACCGGGGAGCTGTTTTTT
TRBD2	TRBV5-1	TRBJ2-3	-	CASSWGLAGGDSPLDTQYF	TGCGCCAGCAGCTGGGGACTAGCGGGGGGCGACTCCCCACTCGATACGCAGTATTTT
TRBD1	TRBV7-9	TRBJ2-1	-	CASSFGTGIYNEQFF	TGTGCCAGCAGCTTCGGGACAGGGATATACAATGAGCAGTTCTTC
-	TRBV6-5	TRBJ2-7	once	CASSAGGNEQYF	TGTGCCAGCAGTGCTGGGGGGAACGAGCAGTACTTC
TRBD2	TRBV10-3	TRBJ2-2	-	CATGLAGVGTGELFF	TGTGCCACGGGACTAGCGGGAGTTGGGACCGGGGAGCTGTTTTTT
TRBD1	TRBV4-3	TRBJ1-2	-	CASSPLPGQGYGYTF	TGCGCCAGCAGCCCTCTCCCGGGACAGGGCTATGGCTACACCTTC
TRBD1	TRBV12-5	TRBJ2-5	-	CASGLAGQGAGETQYF	TGTGCTAGTGGTTTGGCGGGACAGGGGGCGGGTGAGACCCAGTACTTC
-	TRBV30	TRBJ1-1	-	CAWERSRNTEAFF	TGTGCCTGGGAAAGGTCGAGGAACACTGAAGCTTTCTTT
-	TRBV30	TRBJ1-1	-	CAFDSGNTEAFF	TGTGCCTTTGACAGCGGGAACACTGAAGCTTTCTTT
-	TRBV5-4	TRBJ2-3	-	CASSHKASRLTTLDTQYF	TGTGCCAGCAGCCATAAGGCCTCCCGGCTAACGACCTTGGATACGCAGTATTTT
TRBD1	TRBV7-2	TRBJ1-2	once	CASSNRGPVYGYTF	TGTGCCAGCAGCAACAGGGGGCCAGTCTATGGCTACACCTTC